These 31 T cell receptor beta chains came from one sample sequenced in a study of control samples from healthy donors and cancer patients. TCRdb's copy holds only in-frame clones and misses some; the assay was immunoSEQ multiplex PCR. In the table there are 100,000 to 150,000 clones, 89% of which are singletons. Input material: blood. These receptors all come from a man aged 50 to 60 in good health.

The chain joins TRBV7-2 to TRBJ2-2; D call uncertain. CDR3 length equals 14 residues. With 1 base removed from V and 2 bases from J, the gap between germline ends came to 5 bases. CDR1 and CDR2 from the germline V gene are SGHTA and FQGNSA. CDR3 loop: CASSLGHNTGELFF. In DNA form, the CDR3 reads TGTGCCAGCAGCTTAGGGCATAACACCGGGGAGCTGTTTTTT. Filled out from reference TRBV7-2 and TRBJ2-2, the complete variable domain reads GAGVSQSPSNKVTEKGKDVELRCDPISGHTALYWYRQSLGQGLEFLIYFQGNSAPDKSGLPSDRFSAERTGGSVSTLTIQRTQQEDSAVYLCASSLGHNTGELFFGEGSRLTVL.

The gene calls are TRBV3-1 (or the pseudogene TRBV3-2) and TRBJ1-1; D gene uncertain. The CDR3 is 15 amino acids. From germline, CDR1 is LGHDT and CDR2 YNNKEL (reference sequence). The V and J ends lost 1 base and 6 bases respectively, with 15 bases between them. CDR3 nucleotide sequence: TGTGCCAGCAGCCAAGGGGTCGGGGTAGGCGCTGAAGCTTTCTTT. Translation gives CASSQGVGVGAEAFF.

The chain has TRBV19 and TRBJ1-1; D not resolved. V was clipped by 2 bases and J by 5 bases, with 12 bases between them. The germline gives CDR1 LNHDA, CDR2 SQIVND (reference sequence). The CDR3 contains 14 residues. The CDR3 sequence: CASSIRRGNTEAFF. In nucleotides, the CDR3 is TGTGCCAGTAGTATACGGCGCGGGAATACTGAAGCTTTCTTT.

This chain connects TRBV30 to TRBJ1-4; maybe TRBD1 (6 bases). V was shortened by 0 bases and J by 10 bases, with 6 bases between the two germline ends. The CDR3 has 11 amino acids. CDR1 GTSNPN and CDR2 SVGIG come from the germline V gene (reference sequence). This CDR3 reads CAWSVGGKLFF. CDR3 bases: TGTGCCTGGAGTGTAGGGGGAAAACTGTTTTTT.

CDR3 loop: CASSQKWDRGLDSYEQYF. CDR3 sequence (DNA): TGCGCCAGCAGCCAAAAGTGGGACAGGGGGCTTGACTCCTACGAGCAGTACTTC. V is TRBV4-1 and J is TRBJ2-7, with TRBD1 identical over 12 bases. The germline V gene encodes CDR1 MGHRA and CDR2 YSYEKL. This CDR3 spans 18 amino acids. V shed 2 bases and J 0 bases; nucleotides not matched to a gene: 8.

J is TRBJ1-5 and V is TRBV3-1 (or the pseudogene TRBV3-2); no firm D call. CDR1 and CDR2 from the germline V gene are LGHDT and YNNKEL (reference sequence). V dropped 2 bases and J dropped 0 bases, with 8 bases sitting between them. The CDR3 has 15 residues. CDR3 region: CASSQTSSSNQPQHF. The CDR3 DNA is TGTGCCAGCAGCCAAACATCGAGTAGCAATCAGCCCCAGCATTTT.

The chain employs TRBV20-1 and TRBJ1-2; D ambiguous. Germline-derived CDR1 and CDR2 are DFQATT and SNEGSKA (reference sequence). The CDR3 extends over 12 amino acids. The V end was cut by 3 bases, the J end by 2 bases, with 7 bases between. This chain's CDR3 is CSASQFNYGYTF. DNA for the CDR3: TGCAGTGCTAGTCAGTTCAACTATGGCTACACCTTC.

The J gene is TRBJ2-7, the V gene TRBV6-5; no firm D call. The germline V and J ends were trimmed by 9 bases and 3 bases, with 6 bases remaining between them. Germline-derived CDR1 and CDR2 are MNHEY and SVGAGI. The CDR3 spans 10 residues. The CDR3 loop is CASGFYEQYF. The CDR3 DNA sequence: TGTGCCAGTGGGTTCTACGAGCAGTACTTC.

This clone was found a few times. The chain has TRBV6-2 or TRBV6-3 and TRBJ1-5, with TRBD1 matching over 9 bases. CDR1 and CDR2 from the germline V gene are MNHEY and SVGEGT. V lost 4 bases, J lost 7 bases, and 5 bases stayed unmatched. CDR3 length equals 14 residues. As DNA, the CDR3 is TGTGCCAGCAGTTCCGGACAGGGGTACCAGCCCCAGCATTTT. This sequence encodes CASSSGQGYQPQHF.

The rearrangement links TRBV30 to TRBJ1-2; D ambiguous. CDR3 length: 14 residues. Germline CDR1 reads GTSNPN; CDR2 reads SVGIG (reference sequence). Between the trimmed V and J ends, which lost 2 bases and 5 bases, there was a span of 15 bases. The CDR3: CAWSPKMPPYGYTF. CDR3 nucleotides: TGTGCCTGGAGTCCCAAGATGCCACCTTATGGCTACACCTTC.

This clone came up once. The V call is TRBV9, the J call TRBJ2-7; D remains unclear. The germline V and J ends were trimmed by 4 bases and 5 bases, with 13 bases remaining between them. CDR3 length: 13 residues. The germline CDR1 and CDR2 sequences are SGDLS and YYNGEE. The CDR3 sequence: CASSLGGLNEQYF. The CDR3 DNA is TGTGCCAGCAGCCTTGGTGGCCTTAACGAGCAGTACTTC.

CDR3 residues: CASSEKRDGYTF. DNA of the CDR3: TGTGCCAGCAGTGAAAAAAGGGATGGCTACACCTTC. The chain employs TRBV2 and TRBJ1-2; D is unclear. The CDR3 runs to 12 residues. Trimming left V 2 bases short and J 6 bases short, with 7 bases between. Germline-derived CDR1 and CDR2 are SNHLY and FYNNEI.

V and J are TRBV19 and TRBJ1-2, with TRBD1 as a possible D gene (6 bases). The CDR3 runs 13 residues. Germline CDR1 is LNHDA and CDR2 is SQIVND (reference sequence). Trimming stripped 5 bases from V and 3 bases from J, with 10 bases between. This chain's CDR3 is CASSESGDYGYTF. The DNA for the CDR3 is TGTGCCAGTAGTGAATCAGGGGACTATGGCTACACCTTC.

V is TRBV5-8 and J is TRBJ2-2, with 9 bases fitting TRBD1. CDR3 length equals 16 residues. V shed 6 bases, J shed 7 bases, and the junction held 13 bases outside the gene matches. The germline V gene has CDR1 SGHTS and CDR2 YDEGEE. Written as DNA, the CDR3 is TGTGCCAGCATCCGTACAGGGGGCGGGGATAGCGGGGAGCTGTTTTTT. The encoded protein is CASIRTGGGDSGELFF.

This clone was picked up many times. V is TRBV3-1 (or the pseudogene TRBV3-2) and J is TRBJ1-1; maybe TRBD1 (5 bases). Trimming removed 1 base at V and 3 bases at J, with 12 bases between. Per germline, CDR1 LGHDT and CDR2 YNNKEL (reference sequence). The CDR3 sequence is 15 residues long. The CDR3 here is CASSQARGWHTEAFF. The CDR3 DNA reads TGTGCCAGCAGCCAAGCGAGGGGATGGCACACTGAAGCTTTCTTT.

This rearrangement joins TRBV24-1 to TRBJ2-2, with TRBD1 matching over 9 bases. V was pared by 7 bases and J by 7 bases, with 9 bases of the junction left unmatched. CDR1 is KGHDR and CDR2 is SFDVKD in the germline V gene. This CDR3 spans 15 amino acids. The chain's CDR3 is CATRSPGTGFGELFF. The CDR3 region has the DNA TGTGCCACCAGGAGTCCCGGGACAGGGTTCGGGGAGCTGTTTTTT.

The J gene is TRBJ1-5, the V gene TRBV6-5, with D perhaps TRBD1 (5 bases). Germline values: CDR1 MNHEY, CDR2 SVGAGI. Trimming removed 7 bases from V and 2 bases from J, with 9 bases in between. CDR3 length: 13 amino acids. The DNA of the CDR3 is TGTGCCAGCACCAGGGATGGCAATCAGCCCCAGCATTTT. It codes for CASTRDGNQPQHF.

The chain carries TRBV6-5 and TRBJ2-1; maybe TRBD1 (5 bases). In germline, CDR1 is MNHEY, CDR2 SVGAGI. V lost 6 bases to trimming and J lost 6 bases, with 18 bases between them. The CDR3 runs to 15 residues. CDR3 in amino acids: CASSPHLPGINEQFF. As DNA, the CDR3 is TGTGCCAGCAGCCCCCACCTACCAGGGATCAATGAGCAGTTCTTC.

V and J are TRBV10-2 and TRBJ1-1; 8 nucleotides agree with TRBD1. CDR3 size: 15 residues. The germline CDR1 and CDR2 sequences are WSHSY and SAAADI. Losses at the gene ends were 2 bases for V and 3 bases for J; bases not matched to a gene: 5. Here the CDR3 DNA reads TGCGCCAGCAGTGAGACCCAGGGGGCGGACACTGAAGCTTTCTTT. It is translated as CASSETQGADTEAFF.

The chain links TRBV7-9 to TRBJ1-2, with 7 bases aligning to TRBD1. This CDR3 comprises 16 residues. The junction had 16 bases not matched to a gene; V was cut back by 5 bases and J by 7 bases. Germline lookup yields CDR1 SEHNR and CDR2 FQNEAQ (reference sequence). The CDR3 protein is CASSPREFGAGGGYTF. CDR3 bases: TGTGCCAGCAGCCCCCGGGAATTCGGGGCAGGGGGTGGCTACACCTTC.

As concerns this clone: One end of the junction does not line up with germline, which may come from a read error. This chain joins TRBV7-9 and TRBJ1-4; D gene uncertain. The germline V gene encodes CDR1 SEHNR and CDR2 FQNEAQ (reference sequence). The CDR3 runs to 13 residues. CDR3 nucleotides: TGTGCCGGCAGAGGCGGAAATAATGAAAAACTGTTTTTT. This codes for CAGRGGNNEKLFF.

This clone was picked up a small number of times. This chain joins TRBV12-3 or TRBV12-4 and TRBJ1-5; D call uncertain. V was trimmed by 2 bases and J by 4 bases, leaving 3 bases between them. CDR3 length equals 12 residues. CDR3 DNA: TGTGCCAGCAGTTTAAGAAATCAGCCCCAGCATTTT. Its protein product is CASSLRNQPQHF.

V is TRBV4-2 and J is TRBJ1-2; 7 bases agree with TRBD1. J was trimmed by 4 bases and V by 1 base; bases with no gene match: 3. The CDR3 loop spans 14 amino acids. CDR1 is LGHNA and CDR2 is YNFKEQ in the germline V gene. CDR3 DNA: TGTGCCAGCAGCCAAGGGGGACAGATCTATGGCTACACCTTC. It yields the protein CASSQGGQIYGYTF.

Here the CDR3 reads CASSTGAGRTFSSGNTIYF. CDR3 sequence (DNA): TGTGCCAGTAGTACCGGGGCAGGGCGAACTTTTAGCTCTGGAAACACCATATATTTT. This chain joins TRBV19 and TRBJ1-3, with D maybe TRBD1 (5 bases). Trimming shortened V by 4 bases and J by 0 bases, and 22 bases separated the two germline ends. Germline loops: CDR1 LNHDA, CDR2 SQIVND (reference sequence). The CDR3 sequence is 19 residues long.

J is TRBJ1-4 and V is TRBV6-5; possible D gene TRBD1, 6 bases. The ends were cut back, 4 bases at V and 0 bases at J, with 9 bases in the middle. Germline-derived CDR1 and CDR2 are MNHEY and SVGAGI. The CDR3 is 15 amino acids. CDR3 in amino acids: CASSSEGATNEKLFF. The CDR3 DNA reads TGTGCCAGCAGTTCCGAGGGGGCAACTAATGAAAAACTGTTTTTT.

This rearrangement joins TRBV27 to TRBJ2-4, with D perhaps TRBD1 (6 bases). V was pared by 6 bases and J by 5 bases, with 17 bases between. The CDR3 spans 15 residues. CDR1 and CDR2 from the germline V gene are MNHEY and SMNVEV (reference sequence). The CDR3 sequence is CASSRTGLRENIQYF. The CDR3 DNA sequence: TGTGCCAGCAGCAGAACAGGGCTTAGGGAAAACATTCAGTACTTC.

V is TRBV29-1 and J is TRBJ2-2, with a tentative D call TRBD1 (6 bases). The ends were cut back, 2 bases at V and 6 bases at J, with 16 bases in the middle. The V gene's germline CDR1 is SQVTM and CDR2 ANQGSEA. The CDR3 spans 15 residues. CDR3 residues: CSVELGQGMAGELFF. CDR3 in DNA: TGCAGCGTTGAACTTGGGCAGGGGATGGCCGGGGAGCTGTTTTTT.

The rearrangement uses TRBV12-3 or TRBV12-4 and TRBJ1-2; D is perhaps TRBD1 (5 bases). V was trimmed by 3 bases and J by 4 bases, leaving 9 bases between them. The CDR3 has 13 amino acids. CDR3: CASSLVGAYGYTF. CDR3 coding DNA: TGTGCCAGCAGTTTGGTAGGGGCCTATGGCTACACCTTC.

The chain is built from TRBV7-6 and TRBJ2-5, with D perhaps TRBD1 (6 bases). Germline CDR1 SGHVS, CDR2 FNYEAQ. The CDR3 is 14 amino acids. V dropped 0 bases and J dropped 5 bases, with 10 bases sitting between them. CDR3 loop: CASSLARGEETQYF. In DNA form, the CDR3 reads TGTGCCAGCAGCTTAGCCAGGGGAGAGGAGACCCAGTACTTC.

V is TRBV30 and J is TRBJ1-3; the D gene is possibly TRBD1 (6 bases). The CDR3 contains 15 residues. Between the trimmed V and J ends, which lost 2 bases and 0 bases, there was a span of 11 bases. Germline V CDR1 and CDR2: GTSNPN, SVGIG (reference sequence). The CDR3 bases are TGTGCCTGGAGTTCCGGGACAAACTCTGGAAACACCATATATTTT. As protein: CAWSSGTNSGNTIYF.

The chain uses TRBV3-1 (or the pseudogene TRBV3-2) and TRBJ1-1, with a weak D call TRBD1 (5 bases). V gave up 0 bases and J gave up 0 bases, with 11 bases separating them. The germline V gene encodes CDR1 LGHDT and CDR2 YNNKEL (reference sequence). The CDR3 has 16 amino acids. CDR3 residues: CASSQDRGAVNTEAFF. CDR3 bases: TGTGCCAGCAGCCAAGATCGAGGGGCCGTGAACACTGAAGCTTTCTTT.